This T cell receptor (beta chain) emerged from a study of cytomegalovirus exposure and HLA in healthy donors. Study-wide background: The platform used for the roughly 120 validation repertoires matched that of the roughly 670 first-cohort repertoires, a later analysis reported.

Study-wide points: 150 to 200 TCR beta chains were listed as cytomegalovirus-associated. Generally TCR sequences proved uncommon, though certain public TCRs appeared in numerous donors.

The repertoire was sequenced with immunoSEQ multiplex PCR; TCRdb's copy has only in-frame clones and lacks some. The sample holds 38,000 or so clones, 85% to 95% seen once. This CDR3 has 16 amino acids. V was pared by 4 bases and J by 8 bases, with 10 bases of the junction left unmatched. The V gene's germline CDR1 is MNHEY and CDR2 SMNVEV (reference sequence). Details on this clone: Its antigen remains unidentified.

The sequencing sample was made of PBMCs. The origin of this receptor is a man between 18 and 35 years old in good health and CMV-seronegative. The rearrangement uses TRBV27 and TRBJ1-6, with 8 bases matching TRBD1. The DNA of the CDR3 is TGTGCCAGCAGTTCGTCGGACAGGGCCTTTTATTCACCCCTCCACTTT. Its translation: CASSSSDRAFYSPLHF.